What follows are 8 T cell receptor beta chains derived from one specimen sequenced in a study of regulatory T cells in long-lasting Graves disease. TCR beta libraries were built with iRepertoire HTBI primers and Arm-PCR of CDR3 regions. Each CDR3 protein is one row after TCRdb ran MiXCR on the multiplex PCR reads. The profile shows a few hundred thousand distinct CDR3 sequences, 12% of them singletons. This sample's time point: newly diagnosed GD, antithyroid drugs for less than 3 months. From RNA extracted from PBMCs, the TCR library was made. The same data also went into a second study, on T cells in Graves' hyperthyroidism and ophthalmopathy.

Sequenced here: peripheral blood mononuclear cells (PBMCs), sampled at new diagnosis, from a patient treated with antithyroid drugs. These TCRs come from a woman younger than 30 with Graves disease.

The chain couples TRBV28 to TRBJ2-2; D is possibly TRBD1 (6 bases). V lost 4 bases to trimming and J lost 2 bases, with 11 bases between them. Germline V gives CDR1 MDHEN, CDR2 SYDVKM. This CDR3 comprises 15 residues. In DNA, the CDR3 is TGTGCCAGCAGTTCCTACAGGGCTAACACCGGGGAGCTGTTTTTT. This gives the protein CASSSYRANTGELFF.

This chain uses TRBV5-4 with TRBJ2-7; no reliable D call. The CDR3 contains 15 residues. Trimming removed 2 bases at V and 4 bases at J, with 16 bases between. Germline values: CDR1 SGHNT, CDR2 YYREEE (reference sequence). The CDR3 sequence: CASSLLTESGYEQYF. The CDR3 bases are TGTGCCAGCAGCTTATTGACGGAATCTGGTTACGAGCAGTACTTC. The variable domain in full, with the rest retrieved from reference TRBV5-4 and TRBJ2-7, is ETGVTQSPTHLIKTRGQQVTLRCSSQSGHNTVSWYQQALGQGPQFIFQYYREEENGRGNFPPRFSGLQFPNYSSELNVNALELDDSALYLCASSLLTESGYEQYFGPGTRLTVT.

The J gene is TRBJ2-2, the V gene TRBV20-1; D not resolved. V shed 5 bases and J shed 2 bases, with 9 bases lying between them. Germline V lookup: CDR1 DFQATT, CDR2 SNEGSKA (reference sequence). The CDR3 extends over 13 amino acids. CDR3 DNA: TGCAGTGCTCCCCCTTTTAACACCGGGGAGCTGTTTTTT. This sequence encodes CSAPPFNTGELFF.

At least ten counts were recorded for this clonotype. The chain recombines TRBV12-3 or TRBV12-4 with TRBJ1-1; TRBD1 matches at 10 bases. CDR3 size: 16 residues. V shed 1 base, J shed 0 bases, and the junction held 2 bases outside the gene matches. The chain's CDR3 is CASSLGTGGLNTEAFF. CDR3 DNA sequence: TGTGCCAGCAGTTTAGGGACAGGGGGTTTGAACACTGAAGCTTTCTTT.

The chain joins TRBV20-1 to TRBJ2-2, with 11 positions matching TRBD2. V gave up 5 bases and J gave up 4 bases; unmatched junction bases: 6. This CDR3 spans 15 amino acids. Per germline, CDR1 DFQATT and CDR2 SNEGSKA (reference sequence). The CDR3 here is CSAPNSGGATGELFF. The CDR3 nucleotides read TGCAGTGCTCCCAATAGCGGGGGGGCCACCGGGGAGCTGTTTTTT.

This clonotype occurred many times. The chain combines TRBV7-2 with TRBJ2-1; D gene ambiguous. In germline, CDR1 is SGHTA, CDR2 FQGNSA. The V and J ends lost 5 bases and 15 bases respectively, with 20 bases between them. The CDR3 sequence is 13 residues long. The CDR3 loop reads CASSPRAALIGFF. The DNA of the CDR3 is TGTGCCAGCAGCCCCCGGGCCGCCCTAATTGGGTTCTTC.

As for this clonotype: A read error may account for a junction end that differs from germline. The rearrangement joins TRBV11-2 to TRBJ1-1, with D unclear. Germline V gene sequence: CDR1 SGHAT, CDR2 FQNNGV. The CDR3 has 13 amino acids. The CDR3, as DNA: TGTGCCAGCAGCTTGTATACAGACACCGAAGCTTTCTTT. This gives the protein CASSLYTDTEAFF.

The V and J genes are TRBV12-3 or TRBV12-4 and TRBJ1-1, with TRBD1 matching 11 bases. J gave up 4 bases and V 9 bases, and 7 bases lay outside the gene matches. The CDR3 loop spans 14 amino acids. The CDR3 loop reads CASGQGASSTEAFF. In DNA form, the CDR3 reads TGTGCCAGTGGACAGGGGGCGTCGAGCACTGAAGCTTTCTTT.